Following are 22 T cell receptor beta chains from one sample sequenced in a study of blood T cell repertoires in COVID-19. Repertoires were generated with immunoSEQ multiplex PCR, while TCRdb's copy carries only in-frame clones and drops some. Of some 260,000 clones in the sample, around 80% were seen once. Sequenced: peripheral blood. These receptors came from a woman aged 40 to 50 with active or convalescent COVID-19.

The rearrangement joins TRBV20-1 to TRBJ1-5, with 7 nucleotides matching TRBD1. CDR3 length: 16 residues. Trimming at V came to 3 bases and at J to 0 bases, leaving 8 bases not matched to a gene. CDR1 and CDR2 (germline): DFQATT, SNEGSKA (reference sequence). CDR3 amino acids: CSASRDSLLSNQPQHF. CDR3 nucleotide sequence: TGCAGTGCTAGTCGGGACAGCCTGCTTAGCAATCAGCCCCAGCATTTT.

This clone was observed a single time. This chain connects TRBV30 to TRBJ1-3, with 8 bases aligning to TRBD1. This CDR3 contains 13 residues. Germline V CDR1 and CDR2: GTSNPN, SVGIG (reference sequence). V was pared by 3 bases and J by 4 bases, with 2 bases of the junction left unmatched. The CDR3 bases are TGTGCCTGGAGGGGGGACAGGGGAAACACCATATATTTT. It is translated as CAWRGDRGNTIYF.

The gene calls are TRBV28 and TRBJ2-5, with 8 bases identical to TRBD2. The CDR3 has 13 amino acids. In germline, CDR1 is MDHEN, CDR2 SYDVKM. Germline trimming cut 2 bases from V and 6 bases from J; bases unmatched to any gene: 2. The chain's CDR3 is CASSLGGGKTQYF. Written as DNA, the CDR3 is TGTGCCAGCAGTTTAGGCGGGGGGAAGACCCAGTACTTC. Together with reference TRBV28 and TRBJ2-5, the CDR3 gives the full variable domain: DVKVTQSSRYLVKRTGEKVFLECVQDMDHENMFWYRQDPGLGLRLIYFSYDVKMKEKGDIPEGYSVSREKKERFSLILESASTNQTSMYLCASSLGGGKTQYFGPGTRLLVL.

The chain joins TRBV5-1 to TRBJ1-6; 7 bases are shared with TRBD1. The CDR3 runs 16 residues. The germline gives CDR1 SGHRS, CDR2 YFSETQ. Trimming removed 3 bases from V and 7 bases from J; junction bases left unmatched: 10. The CDR3 coding sequence is TGCGCCAGCAGCTCAGTACAGGGGAAGGAAAATTCACCCCTCCACTTT. The encoded protein is CASSSVQGKENSPLHF.

This clone showed up just once. The chain is built from TRBV3-1 (or the pseudogene TRBV3-2) and TRBJ1-2; 8 nucleotides match TRBD1. The V gene end was trimmed by 4 bases and the J gene end by 1 base; junction bases not matched to a gene: 8. Germline CDR1 is LGHDT and CDR2 is YNNKEL (reference sequence). CDR3 length equals 16 residues. CDR3 DNA: TGTGCCAGCAGCCGAGTTTTGACAGGGGTTAACTATGGCTACACCTTC. Translation gives CASSRVLTGVNYGYTF.

This rearrangement joins TRBV30 to TRBJ1-2; D gene unclear. CDR1 and CDR2 (germline): GTSNPN, SVGIG (reference sequence). The V end lost 5 bases, the J end lost 6 bases, and 13 bases lay between the germline ends. This CDR3 comprises 12 residues. The CDR3 region is CAWPGPSNGYTF. DNA of the CDR3: TGTGCCTGGCCCGGTCCCTCAAATGGCTACACCTTC. The whole variable domain, remainder taken from reference TRBV30 and TRBJ1-2, is SQTIHQWPATLVQPVGSPLSLECTVEGTSNPNLYWYRQAAGRGLQLLFYSVGIGQISSEVPQNLSASRPQDRQFILSSKKLLLSDSGFYLCAWPGPSNGYTFGSGTRLTVV.

The chain carries TRBV13 and TRBJ1-2, with TRBD1 matching 9 bases. Trimming took 3 bases from V and 8 from J; bases not matched to a gene: 16. CDR1 and CDR2 from the germline V gene are PRHDT and FYEKMQ (reference sequence). This CDR3 is 17 amino acids long. CDR3 amino acids: CASSLTGGRDYSWGYTF. DNA of the CDR3: TGTGCCAGCAGCTTGACAGGGGGAAGGGACTATTCGTGGGGCTACACCTTC.

The V call is TRBV27, the J call TRBJ2-5; 9 positions agree with TRBD1. The CDR3 loop spans 15 amino acids. J was trimmed by 4 bases and V by 6 bases; bases with no gene match: 9. CDR1 and CDR2 from the germline V gene are MNHEY and SMNVEV (reference sequence). The CDR3 sequence is CASSEATGGLETQYF. In DNA, the CDR3 is TGTGCCAGCAGCGAAGCGACAGGGGGTTTAGAGACCCAGTACTTC.

About this clone: Other DNA sequences in the same sample also yield this CDR3. The chain employs TRBV6-5 and TRBJ2-1, with TRBD2 identical over 8 bases. Looked up from germline, CDR1 is MNHEY and CDR2 is SVGAGI. Germline trimming cut 7 bases from V and 1 base from J; bases unmatched to any gene: 3. There are 14 residues in the CDR3. CDR3 sequence: CASTGGGSYNEQFF. The CDR3 DNA follows: TGTGCCAGCACCGGGGGGGGATCCTACAATGAGCAGTTCTTC.

This CDR3 is CASSPQGLAGNTIYF. The DNA for the CDR3 is TGTGCCAGCAGCCCACAGGGCCTAGCCGGAAACACCATATATTTT. V gene TRBV11-2 combines with J gene TRBJ1-3, with D perhaps matching TRBD1 (6 bases). Trimming removed 5 bases from V and 4 bases from J, with 15 bases in between. The length of the CDR3 is 15 residues. The germline gives CDR1 SGHAT, CDR2 FQNNGV. The full variable domain, with the rest looked up from reference TRBV11-2 and TRBJ1-3, is EAGVAQSPRYKIIEKRQSVAFWCNPISGHATLYWYQQILGQGPKLLIQFQNNGVVDDSQLPKDRFSAERLKGVDSTLKIQPAKLEDSAVYLCASSPQGLAGNTIYFGEGSWLTVV.

Comment on this clone: The identical CDR3 is also encoded by other nucleotide sequences in the sample. V and J are TRBV4-1 and TRBJ1-1; the match to TRBD1 covers 11 bases. The J segment lost 4 bases and the V segment lost 0 bases, leaving 1 base of the junction unmatched. In germline, CDR1 is MGHRA, CDR2 YSYEKL. This CDR3 has 15 amino acids. The CDR3 nucleotides are TGCGCCAGCAGCCAAGATGGGACAGGGGGCACTGAAGCTTTCTTT. Amino acids: CASSQDGTGGTEAFF.

The J gene is TRBJ1-5, the V gene TRBV5-4; 12 positions agree with TRBD1. Germline values: CDR1 SGHNT, CDR2 YYREEE (reference sequence). The J segment lost 7 bases and the V segment lost 4 bases, leaving 9 bases of the junction unmatched. The CDR3 has 16 residues. Here the CDR3 reads CASSPPGQGAYQPQHF. The CDR3 DNA sequence: TGTGCCAGCAGCCCCCCGGGACAGGGGGCTTACCAGCCCCAGCATTTT.

Only one count was recorded for this clone. The V and J genes are TRBV30 and TRBJ1-1; D is possibly TRBD1 (5 bases). The CDR3 contains 11 residues. V gave up 1 base and J gave up 5 bases, with 5 bases separating them. Germline V gives CDR1 GTSNPN, CDR2 SVGIG (reference sequence). The CDR3 sequence: CAWSDRTEAFF. The CDR3 coding sequence is TGTGCCTGGAGTGACAGGACTGAAGCTTTCTTT.

The V call is TRBV5-1, the J call TRBJ2-3; D might be TRBD1 (5 bases). Germline CDR1 reads SGHRS; CDR2 reads YFSETQ. Trimming removed 0 bases from V and 0 bases from J, with 14 bases in between. This CDR3 spans 17 amino acids. The CDR3 is CASSLGQTFPSTDTQYF. CDR3 bases: TGCGCCAGCAGCTTGGGACAGACTTTTCCTAGCACAGATACGCAGTATTTT.

V is TRBV2 and J is TRBJ1-1; no clear D. Germline V gene sequence: CDR1 SNHLY, CDR2 FYNNEI. This CDR3 spans 13 amino acids. V dropped 5 bases and J dropped 1 base, with 8 bases sitting between them. In nucleotides, the CDR3 is TGTGCCAGCAGTATACAGACGAACACTGAAGCTTTCTTT. Protein product: CASSIQTNTEAFF. The entire variable domain, with the rest obtained from reference TRBV2 and TRBJ1-1, is as follows: EPEVTQTPSHQVTQMGQEVILRCVPISNHLYFYWYRQILGQKVEFLVSFYNNEISEKSEIFDDQFSVERPDGSNFTLKIRSTKLEDSAMYFCASSIQTNTEAFFGQGTRLTVV.

This clone was detected a few times. Distinct nucleotide sequences in the sample also encode this CDR3. J is TRBJ1-1 and V is TRBV5-1, with TRBD1 identical over 7 bases. CDR1 and CDR2 (germline): SGHRS, YFSETQ. J was trimmed by 1 base and V by 0 bases; bases with no gene match: 3. CDR3 length equals 15 residues. The CDR3: CASSLAGTANTEAFF. CDR3 nucleotide sequence: TGCGCCAGCAGCTTGGCCGGGACAGCGAACACTGAAGCTTTCTTT.

This rearrangement joins TRBV28 to TRBJ2-1; 12 nucleotides align to TRBD2. V gave up 7 bases and J gave up 7 bases; unmatched junction bases: 2. The CDR3 spans 13 residues. From germline, CDR1 is MDHEN and CDR2 SYDVKM. The CDR3 region is CASNLAGGNEQFF. For the CDR3, the DNA is TGTGCCAGCAACCTAGCGGGGGGGAATGAGCAGTTCTTC.

The chain combines TRBV9 with TRBJ1-6, with 8 bases matching TRBD1. The CDR3 is 14 residues long. Germline V gene sequence: CDR1 SGDLS, CDR2 YYNGEE. V was clipped by 4 bases and J by 10 bases; unmatched bases: 7. The CDR3 loop reads CASSRTGQGSPLHF. The CDR3 DNA is TGTGCCAGCAGCCGGACAGGGCAAGGATCACCCCTCCACTTT.

The chain recombines TRBV4-1 with TRBJ1-4; 8 positions match TRBD1. The trim removed 0 bases at V and 0 bases at J, leaving 3 bases unmatched. The CDR3 covers 17 residues. Germline V gives CDR1 MGHRA, CDR2 YSYEKL. The CDR3 coding sequence is TGCGCCAGCAGCCAAGAGTACAGGGGGGCAACTAATGAAAAACTGTTTTTT. Residues: CASSQEYRGATNEKLFF.

The V call is TRBV12-3 or TRBV12-4, the J call TRBJ1-2; the match to TRBD1 covers 8 bases. Germline trimming cut 10 bases from V and 4 bases from J; bases unmatched to any gene: 2. The CDR3 covers 11 residues. CDR3 in amino acids: CAITGGYGYTF. The CDR3 nucleotides are TGTGCCATCACAGGGGGCTATGGCTACACCTTC.

This clone appeared a single time. The V and J genes are TRBV7-7 and TRBJ2-6; 8 nucleotides line up with TRBD1. Germline V gene data show CDR1 as SSHAT and CDR2 as FNYEAQ (reference sequence). This CDR3 is 17 amino acids long. The CDR3: CASHPLTGVSGANVLTF. CDR3 DNA: TGTGCTAGCCACCCGCTGACAGGGGTCTCTGGGGCCAACGTCCTGACTTTC.

CDR3 coding DNA: TGCGCCAGCAGCCAAGTTCCTGAACAGGGAAATGAAAAACTGTTTTTT. It encodes CASSQVPEQGNEKLFF. This chain links TRBV4-1 with TRBJ1-4; D may be TRBD1 (6 bases). The germline V gene encodes CDR1 MGHRA and CDR2 YSYEKL. The V gene lost 1 base and the J gene lost 5 bases, with 14 bases spanning the gap. This CDR3 has 16 amino acids.